This TCR beta chain was sequenced for a study of cytomegalovirus exposure and HLA in healthy donors. About the study: Across 350 to 500 genotyped donors, roughly 80% landed in the Caucasian-associated ancestry cluster.

The CDR3 has 15 amino acids. The V gene lost 0 bases and the J gene lost 1 base, with 11 bases spanning the gap. The V gene's germline CDR1 is SGDLS and CDR2 YYNGEE. Amplification used 60 Vbeta primers and 13 Jbeta primers. Per the authors' pipeline: Among the unique TCR beta chains that a later analysis counted, about 84 million in all, 10 million to 13 million were shared. Method: immunoSEQ multiplex PCR; TCRdb's copy keeps in-frame clones and lacks some. V, J and clone size were drawn from that table, and D and trimming were deduced from the DNA. The table includes roughly 180,000 clones, 77% detected once.

The V and J genes are TRBV9 and TRBJ2-7; the D gene is possibly TRBD2 (5 bases). The receptor was isolated from a woman aged 55-70 years in good health and CMV-seropositive. Sequenced sample: PBMCs. CDR3 nucleotide sequence: TGTGCCAGCAGCGTAGCCCCGGGGATATCCTACGAGCAGTACTTC. Translation: CASSVAPGISYEQYF.